The count of the clone carrying this T cell receptor beta chain is one. Germline CDR1 and CDR2: SGHAT and FQDESV (reference sequence). The V and J ends lost 1 base and 7 bases, in that order; junction bases with no gene match: 6. This CDR3 has 16 amino acids. Followed over time, Seattle patients had been enrolled while infection was active. The table came from immunoSEQ multiplex PCR; TCRdb's copy has only in-frame clones and leaves some out. The table includes some 200,000 clones, 80% to 90% detected once. The data were taken from a study of blood T cell repertoires in COVID-19. V and J are TRBV11-1 and TRBJ2-1; 11 bases fit TRBD2. This clonotype was obtained from a woman aged 70-85 years with COVID-19, enrolled during active disease. The sequenced sample consisted of peripheral blood. The CDR3 here is CASSLDGVAGGNEQFF. Here the CDR3 DNA reads TGTGCCAGCAGCTTAGATGGAGTAGCGGGAGGGAATGAGCAGTTCTTC.